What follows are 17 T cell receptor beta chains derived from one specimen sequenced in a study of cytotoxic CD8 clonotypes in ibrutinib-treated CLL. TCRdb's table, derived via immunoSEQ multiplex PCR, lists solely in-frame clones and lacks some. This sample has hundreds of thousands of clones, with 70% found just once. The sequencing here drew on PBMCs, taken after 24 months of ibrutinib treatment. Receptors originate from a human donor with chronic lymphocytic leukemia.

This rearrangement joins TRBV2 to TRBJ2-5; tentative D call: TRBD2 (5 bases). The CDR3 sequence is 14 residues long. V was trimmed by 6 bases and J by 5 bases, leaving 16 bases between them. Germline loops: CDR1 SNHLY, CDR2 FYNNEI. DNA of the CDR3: TGTGCCAGCAGAGGCCGTGACCAGCGGGAGACCCAGTACTTC. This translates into CASRGRDQRETQYF. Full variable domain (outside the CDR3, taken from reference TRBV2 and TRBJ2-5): EPEVTQTPSHQVTQMGQEVILRCVPISNHLYFYWYRQILGQKVEFLVSFYNNEISEKSEIFDDQFSVERPDGSNFTLKIRSTKLEDSAMYFCASRGRDQRETQYFGPGTRLLVL.

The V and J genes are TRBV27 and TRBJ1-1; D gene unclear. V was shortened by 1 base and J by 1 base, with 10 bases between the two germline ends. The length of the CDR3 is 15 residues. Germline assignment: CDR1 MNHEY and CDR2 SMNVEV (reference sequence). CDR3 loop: CASSLLSAANTEAFF. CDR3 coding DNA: TGTGCCAGCAGTTTATTGTCCGCCGCGAACACTGAAGCTTTCTTT.

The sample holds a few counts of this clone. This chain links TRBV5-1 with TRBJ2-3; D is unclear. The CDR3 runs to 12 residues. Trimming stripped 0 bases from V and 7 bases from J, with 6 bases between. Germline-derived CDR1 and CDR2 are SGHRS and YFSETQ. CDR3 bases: TGCGCCAGCAGCTTGGAGGTGCATACGCAGTATTTT. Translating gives CASSLEVHTQYF.

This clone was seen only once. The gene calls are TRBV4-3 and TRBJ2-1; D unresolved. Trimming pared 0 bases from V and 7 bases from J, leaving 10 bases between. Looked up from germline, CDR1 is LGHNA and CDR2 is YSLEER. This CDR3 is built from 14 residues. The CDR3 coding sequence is TGCGCCAGCAGCCAAGACTTGGCAGTTAATGAGCAGTTCTTC. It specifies CASSQDLAVNEQFF.

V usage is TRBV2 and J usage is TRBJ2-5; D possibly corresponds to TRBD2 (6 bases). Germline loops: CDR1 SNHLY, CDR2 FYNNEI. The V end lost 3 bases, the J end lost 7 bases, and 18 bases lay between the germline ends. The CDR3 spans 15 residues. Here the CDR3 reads CASSDYRDSASTQYF. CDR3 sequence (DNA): TGTGCCAGCAGTGACTACCGGGACTCCGCTTCGACCCAGTACTTC. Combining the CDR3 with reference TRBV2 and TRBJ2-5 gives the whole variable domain EPEVTQTPSHQVTQMGQEVILRCVPISNHLYFYWYRQILGQKVEFLVSFYNNEISEKSEIFDDQFSVERPDGSNFTLKIRSTKLEDSAMYFCASSDYRDSASTQYFGPGTRLLVL.

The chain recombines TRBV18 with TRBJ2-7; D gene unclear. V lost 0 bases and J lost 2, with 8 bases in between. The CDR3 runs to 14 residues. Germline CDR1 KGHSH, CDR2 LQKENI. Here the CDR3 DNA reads TGTGCCAGCTCACCACCGGTGGGTCCCTACGAGCAGTACTTC. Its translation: CASSPPVGPYEQYF.

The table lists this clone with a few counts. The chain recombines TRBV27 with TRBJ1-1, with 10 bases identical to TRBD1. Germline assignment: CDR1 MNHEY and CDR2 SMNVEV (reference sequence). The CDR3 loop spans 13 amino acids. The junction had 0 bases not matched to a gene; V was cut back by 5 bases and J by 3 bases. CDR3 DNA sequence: TGTGCCAGCAGTGGACAGGGGGACACTGAAGCTTTCTTT. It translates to CASSGQGDTEAFF.

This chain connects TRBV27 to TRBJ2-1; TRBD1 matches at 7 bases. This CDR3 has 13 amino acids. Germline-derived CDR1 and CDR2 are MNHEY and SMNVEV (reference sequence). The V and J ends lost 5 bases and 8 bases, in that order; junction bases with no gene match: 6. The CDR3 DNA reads TGTGCCAGCAGTCTTACAGGGGTCGATGAGCAGTTCTTC. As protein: CASSLTGVDEQFF.

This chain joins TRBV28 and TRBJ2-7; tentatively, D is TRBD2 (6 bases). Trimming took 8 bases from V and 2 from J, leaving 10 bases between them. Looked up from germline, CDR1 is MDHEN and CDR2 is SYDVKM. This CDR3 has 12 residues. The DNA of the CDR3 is TGTGCCAGCGGCCGCGGGACCTACGAGCAGTACTTC. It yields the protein CASGRGTYEQYF.

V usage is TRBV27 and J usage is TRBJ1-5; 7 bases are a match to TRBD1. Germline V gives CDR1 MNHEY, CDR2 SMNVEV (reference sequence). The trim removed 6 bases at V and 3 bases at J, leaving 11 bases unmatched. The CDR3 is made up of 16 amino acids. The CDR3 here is CASRRQGGNNNQPQHF. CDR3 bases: TGTGCCAGCAGGAGACAGGGCGGTAATAACAATCAGCCCCAGCATTTT.

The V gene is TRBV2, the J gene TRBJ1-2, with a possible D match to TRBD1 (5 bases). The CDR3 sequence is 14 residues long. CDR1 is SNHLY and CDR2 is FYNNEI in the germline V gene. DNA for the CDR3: TGTGGGGCGGTAGGGGACTCAGCTAACTATGGCTACACCTTC. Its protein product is CGAVGDSANYGYTF.

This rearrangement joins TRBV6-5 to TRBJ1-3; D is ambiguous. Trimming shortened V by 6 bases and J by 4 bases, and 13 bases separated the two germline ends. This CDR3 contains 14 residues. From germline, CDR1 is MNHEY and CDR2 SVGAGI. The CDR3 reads CASRPLRTGNTIYF. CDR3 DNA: TGTGCCAGCAGACCCCTCAGGACGGGAAACACCATATATTTT.

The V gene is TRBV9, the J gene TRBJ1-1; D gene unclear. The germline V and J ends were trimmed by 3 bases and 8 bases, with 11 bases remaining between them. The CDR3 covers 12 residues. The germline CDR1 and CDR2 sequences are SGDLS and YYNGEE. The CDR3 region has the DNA TGTGCCAGCAGCGGGGATGCCGAAGAAGCTTTCTTT. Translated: CASSGDAEEAFF.

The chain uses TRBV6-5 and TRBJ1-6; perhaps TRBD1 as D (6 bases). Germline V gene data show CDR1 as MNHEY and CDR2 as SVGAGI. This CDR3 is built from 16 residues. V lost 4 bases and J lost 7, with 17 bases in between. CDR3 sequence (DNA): TGTGCCAGCAGTTCCGTCCAGGGGTTCCGGAATTCACCCCTCCACTTT. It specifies CASSSVQGFRNSPLHF.

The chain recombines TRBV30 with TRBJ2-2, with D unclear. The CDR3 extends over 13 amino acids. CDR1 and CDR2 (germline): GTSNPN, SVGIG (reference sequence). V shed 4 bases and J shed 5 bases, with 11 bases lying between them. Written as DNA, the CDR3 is TGTGCCTGGAATGGCGGCCGGACCGGGGAGCTGTTTTTT. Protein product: CAWNGGRTGELFF.

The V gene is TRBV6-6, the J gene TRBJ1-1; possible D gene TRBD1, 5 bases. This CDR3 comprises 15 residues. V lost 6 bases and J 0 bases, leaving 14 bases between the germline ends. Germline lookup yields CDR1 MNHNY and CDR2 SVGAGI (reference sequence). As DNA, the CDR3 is TGTGCCAGCAGCCCCGGGGAGGGGATGAACACTGAAGCTTTCTTT. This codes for CASSPGEGMNTEAFF.

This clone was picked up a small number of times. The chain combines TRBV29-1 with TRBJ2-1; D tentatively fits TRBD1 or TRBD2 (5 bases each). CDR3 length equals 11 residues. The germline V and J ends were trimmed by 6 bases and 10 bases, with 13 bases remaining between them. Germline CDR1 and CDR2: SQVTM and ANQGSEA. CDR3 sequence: CSVGESGEQFF. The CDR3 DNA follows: TGCAGCGTGGGGGAGTCTGGGGAGCAGTTCTTC.